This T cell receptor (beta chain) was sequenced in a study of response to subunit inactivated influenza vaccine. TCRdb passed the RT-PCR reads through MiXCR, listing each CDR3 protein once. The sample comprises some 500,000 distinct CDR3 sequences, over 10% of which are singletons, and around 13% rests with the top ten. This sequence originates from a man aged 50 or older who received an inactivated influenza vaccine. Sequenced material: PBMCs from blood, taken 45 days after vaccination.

The CDR3 nucleotides are TGTGCCAGCAGTCAAAACTACGGGACAGGTGCTCAGCCCCAGCATTTT. This codes for CASSQNYGTGAQPQHF. The chain links TRBV6-1 to TRBJ1-5; 8 nucleotides agree with TRBD1. This CDR3 has 16 residues. The trim removed 5 bases at V and 6 bases at J, leaving 12 bases unmatched. Germline V CDR1 and CDR2: MNHNS, SASEGT.